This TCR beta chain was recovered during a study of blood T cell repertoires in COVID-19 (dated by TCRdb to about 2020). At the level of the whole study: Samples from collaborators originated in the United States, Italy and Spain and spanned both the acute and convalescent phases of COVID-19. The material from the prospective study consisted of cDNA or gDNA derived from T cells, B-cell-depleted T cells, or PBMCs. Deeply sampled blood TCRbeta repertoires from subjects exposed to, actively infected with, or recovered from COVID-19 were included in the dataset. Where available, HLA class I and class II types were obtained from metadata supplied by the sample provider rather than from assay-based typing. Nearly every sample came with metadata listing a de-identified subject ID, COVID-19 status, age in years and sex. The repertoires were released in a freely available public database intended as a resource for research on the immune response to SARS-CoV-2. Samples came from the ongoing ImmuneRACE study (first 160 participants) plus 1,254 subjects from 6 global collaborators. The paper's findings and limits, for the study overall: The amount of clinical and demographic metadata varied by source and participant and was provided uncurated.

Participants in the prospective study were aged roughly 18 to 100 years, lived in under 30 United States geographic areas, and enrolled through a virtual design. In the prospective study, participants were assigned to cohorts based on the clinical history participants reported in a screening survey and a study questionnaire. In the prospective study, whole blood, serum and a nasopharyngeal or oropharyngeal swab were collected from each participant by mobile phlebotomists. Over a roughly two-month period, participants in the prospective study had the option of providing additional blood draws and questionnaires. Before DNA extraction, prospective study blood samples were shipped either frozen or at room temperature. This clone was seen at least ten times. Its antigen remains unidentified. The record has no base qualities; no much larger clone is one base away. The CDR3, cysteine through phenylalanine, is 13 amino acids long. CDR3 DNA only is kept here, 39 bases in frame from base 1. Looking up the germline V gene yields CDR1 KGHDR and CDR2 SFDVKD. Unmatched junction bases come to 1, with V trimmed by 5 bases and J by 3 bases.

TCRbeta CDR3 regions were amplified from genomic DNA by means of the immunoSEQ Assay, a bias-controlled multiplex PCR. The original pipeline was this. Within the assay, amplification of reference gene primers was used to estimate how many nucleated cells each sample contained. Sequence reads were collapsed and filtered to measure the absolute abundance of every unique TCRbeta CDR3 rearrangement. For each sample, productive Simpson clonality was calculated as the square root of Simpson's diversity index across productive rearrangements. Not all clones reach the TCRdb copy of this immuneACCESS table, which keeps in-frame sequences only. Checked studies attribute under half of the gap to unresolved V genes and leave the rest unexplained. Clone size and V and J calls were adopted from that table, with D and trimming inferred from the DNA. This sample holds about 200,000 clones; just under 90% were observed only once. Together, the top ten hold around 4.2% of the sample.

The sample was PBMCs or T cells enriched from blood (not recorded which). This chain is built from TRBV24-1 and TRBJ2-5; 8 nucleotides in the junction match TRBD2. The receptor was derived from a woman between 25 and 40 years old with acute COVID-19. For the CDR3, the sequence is CATSVRGEETQYF. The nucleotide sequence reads TGTGCCACCAGTGTGCGGGGGGAAGAGACCCAGTACTTC.